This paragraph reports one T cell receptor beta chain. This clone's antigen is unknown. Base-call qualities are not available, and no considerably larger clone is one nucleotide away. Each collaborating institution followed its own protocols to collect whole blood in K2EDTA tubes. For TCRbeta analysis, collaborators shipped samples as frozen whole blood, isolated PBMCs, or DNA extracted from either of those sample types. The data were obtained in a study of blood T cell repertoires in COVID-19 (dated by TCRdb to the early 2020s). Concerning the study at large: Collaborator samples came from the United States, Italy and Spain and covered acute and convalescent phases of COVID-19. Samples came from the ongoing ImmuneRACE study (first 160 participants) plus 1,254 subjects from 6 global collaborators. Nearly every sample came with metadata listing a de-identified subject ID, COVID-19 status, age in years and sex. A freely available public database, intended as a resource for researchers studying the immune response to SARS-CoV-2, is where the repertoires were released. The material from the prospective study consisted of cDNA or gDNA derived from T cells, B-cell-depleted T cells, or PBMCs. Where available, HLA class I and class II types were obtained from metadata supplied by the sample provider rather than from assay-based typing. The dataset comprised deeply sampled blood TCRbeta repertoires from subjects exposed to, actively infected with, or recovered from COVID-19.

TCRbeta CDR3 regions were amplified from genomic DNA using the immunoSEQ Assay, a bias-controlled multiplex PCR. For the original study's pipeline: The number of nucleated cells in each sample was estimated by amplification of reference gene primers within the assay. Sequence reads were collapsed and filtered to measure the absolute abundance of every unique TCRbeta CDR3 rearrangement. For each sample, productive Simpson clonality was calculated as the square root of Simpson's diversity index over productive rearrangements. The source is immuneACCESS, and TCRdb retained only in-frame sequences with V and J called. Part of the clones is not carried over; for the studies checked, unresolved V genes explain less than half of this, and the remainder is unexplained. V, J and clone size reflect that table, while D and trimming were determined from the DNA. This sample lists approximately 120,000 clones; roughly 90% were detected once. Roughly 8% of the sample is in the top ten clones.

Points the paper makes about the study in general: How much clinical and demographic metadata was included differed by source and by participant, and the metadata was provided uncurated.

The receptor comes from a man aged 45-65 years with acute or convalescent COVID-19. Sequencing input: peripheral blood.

The nucleotides read TGTGCCAGTAGTTCCAGGGGGTGGGATAGCAATCAGCCCCAGCATTTT. Its protein reads: CASSSRGWDSNQPQHF. The chain links TRBV19 with TRBJ1-5; TRBD1 fits 7 bases in the junction. V is pruned by 5 bases and J by 0 bases, leaving 7 bases of the junction without a gene match. For CDR1 and CDR2, the germline V gene (reference sequence) lists LNHDA and SQIVND. The CDR3 measures 16 amino acids from cysteine to phenylalanine. Just CDR3 DNA is preserved here, 48 bases in frame from base 1.